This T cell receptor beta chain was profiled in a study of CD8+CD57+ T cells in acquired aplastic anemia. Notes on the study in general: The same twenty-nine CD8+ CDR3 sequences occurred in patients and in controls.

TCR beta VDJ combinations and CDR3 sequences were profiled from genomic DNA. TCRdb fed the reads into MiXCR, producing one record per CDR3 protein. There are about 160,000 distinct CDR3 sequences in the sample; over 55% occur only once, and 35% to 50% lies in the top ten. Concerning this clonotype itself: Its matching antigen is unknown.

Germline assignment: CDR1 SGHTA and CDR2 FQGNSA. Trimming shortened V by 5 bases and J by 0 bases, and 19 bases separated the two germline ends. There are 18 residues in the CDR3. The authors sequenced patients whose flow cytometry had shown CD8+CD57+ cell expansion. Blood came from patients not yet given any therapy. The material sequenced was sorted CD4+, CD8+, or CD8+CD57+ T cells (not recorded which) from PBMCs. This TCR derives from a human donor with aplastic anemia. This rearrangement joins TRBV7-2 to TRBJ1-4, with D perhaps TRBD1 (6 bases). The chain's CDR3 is CASSTSGGATATNEKLFF. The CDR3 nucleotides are TGTGCCAGCAGCACTAGCGGGGGGGCAACTGCAACTAATGAAAAACTGTTTTTT.